The next 13 T cell receptor beta chains were all read from a single sample in a study of blood T cell repertoires in COVID-19. Profiling relied on immunoSEQ multiplex PCR, and the TCRdb table lists in-frame clones only, not all of them. Of about 430,000 clones in the sample, roughly 89% were seen once. The sequencing sample was made of peripheral blood. Every receptor here comes from a young man with COVID-19, enrolled during active disease.

The V call is TRBV12-3 or TRBV12-4, the J call TRBJ2-7; 7 bases are shared with TRBD1. The ends lost 6 bases at V and 6 bases at J; junction bases unmatched: 8. The CDR3 is 13 residues long. The CDR3 DNA is TGTGCCAGCAGAAAAACAGACAGGGTCGAGCAGTACTTC. This gives the protein CASRKTDRVEQYF.

The chain uses TRBV7-9 and TRBJ1-1; D gene unclear. The germline V gene encodes CDR1 SEHNR and CDR2 FQNEAQ (reference sequence). CDR3 length: 14 amino acids. V lost 1 base and J lost 5, with 11 bases in between. The CDR3 sequence: CASSLDRGPTEAFF. The CDR3 bases are TGTGCCAGCAGCTTAGACCGAGGGCCTACTGAAGCTTTCTTT.

The J gene is TRBJ2-1, the V gene TRBV6-2 or TRBV6-3; D is possibly TRBD2 (5 bases). Germline lookup yields CDR1 MNHEY and CDR2 SVGEGT. The V end was cut by 4 bases, the J end by 0 bases, with 10 bases between. The CDR3 spans 15 residues. In nucleotides, the CDR3 is TGTGCCAGCAGTTTAGCGACAAGCTCCTACAATGAGCAGTTCTTC. Protein sequence: CASSLATSSYNEQFF.

The J gene is TRBJ1-6, the V gene TRBV6-5, with TRBD1 matching over 8 bases. Germline CDR1 is MNHEY and CDR2 is SVGAGI. Trimming removed 10 bases from V and 8 bases from J; junction bases left unmatched: 10. This CDR3 region has 14 residues. CDR3 sequence (DNA): TGTGCCACCACCCAGACAGGGGAGGATTCACCCCTCCACTTT. Protein sequence: CATTQTGEDSPLHF.

The chain uses TRBV27 and TRBJ2-7; D gene ambiguous. Germline lookup yields CDR1 MNHEY and CDR2 SMNVEV (reference sequence). The CDR3 loop spans 13 amino acids. V lost 2 bases to trimming and J lost 0 bases, with 5 bases between them. The CDR3: CASSLGPSYEQYF. The CDR3 coding sequence is TGTGCCAGCAGTTTAGGGCCCTCCTACGAGCAGTACTTC.

The chain recombines TRBV11-3 with TRBJ1-6; 7 bases line up with TRBD1. There are 15 residues in the CDR3. J gave up 7 bases and V 4 bases, and 7 bases lay outside the gene matches. The germline V gene encodes CDR1 SGHNT and CDR2 YENEEA. CDR3 DNA: TGTGCCAGCAGCTGGGAAACAGGGGTCAATTCACCCCTCCACTTT. It encodes CASSWETGVNSPLHF.

The gene calls are TRBV7-2 and TRBJ2-7; 11 positions agree with TRBD2. The CDR3 is made up of 16 amino acids. Trimming removed 5 bases from V and 4 bases from J; junction bases left unmatched: 10. Germline V lookup: CDR1 SGHTA, CDR2 FQGNSA. CDR3 sequence reads: CASSTSRLAGIYEQYF. As DNA, the CDR3 is TGTGCCAGCAGCACAAGCAGACTAGCGGGAATTTACGAGCAGTACTTC.

CDR3: CASSFQGGSYEQYF. CDR3 DNA sequence: TGTGCCAGCAGTTTCCAGGGCGGATCCTACGAGCAGTACTTC. The J gene is TRBJ2-7, the V gene TRBV27, with a tentative D call TRBD1 (5 bases). This CDR3 comprises 14 residues. Trimming shortened V by 3 bases and J by 1 base, and 10 bases separated the two germline ends. Germline-derived CDR1 and CDR2 are MNHEY and SMNVEV (reference sequence).

CDR3 nucleotide sequence: TGTGCCACCAGTGATAGGACAGGGAGCACAGATACGCAGTATTTT. Amino acid sequence: CATSDRTGSTDTQYF. This chain connects TRBV24-1 to TRBJ2-3, with 8 nucleotides matching TRBD1. The J segment lost 0 bases and the V segment lost 3 bases, leaving 1 base of the junction unmatched. From germline, CDR1 is KGHDR and CDR2 SFDVKD. The CDR3 has 15 residues.

The J gene is TRBJ1-6, the V gene TRBV27; D may be TRBD1 (6 bases). Trimming took off 8 bases at V and 8 bases at J, with 25 bases between the two ends. CDR1 is MNHEY, CDR2 SMNVEV, per germline (reference sequence). The CDR3 spans 17 residues. Here the CDR3 DNA reads TGTGCCAGCCCCCGGGTCGGGGGGCTGCTAAGGGATTCACCCCTCCACTTT. Protein: CASPRVGGLLRDSPLHF.

The chain recombines TRBV24-1 with TRBJ2-3, with D maybe TRBD2 (6 bases). The CDR3 is 12 residues long. The germline CDR1 and CDR2 sequences are KGHDR and SFDVKD. The V end lost 3 bases, the J end lost 11 bases, and 11 bases lay between the germline ends. The DNA of the CDR3 is TGTGCCACCAGTGATCCGGGACTGGGGCAGTATTTT. Its translation is CATSDPGLGQYF.

V gene TRBV13 combines with J gene TRBJ2-3; TRBD1 matches at 11 bases. Trimming at V came to 5 bases and at J to 4 bases, leaving 11 bases not matched to a gene. The length of the CDR3 is 17 residues. Per the germline V gene, CDR1 is PRHDT and CDR2 is FYEKMQ (reference sequence). For the CDR3, the DNA is TGTGCCAGCAGCGATCGGACAGGGGGCCAAGGCGCAGATACGCAGTATTTT. Its protein product is CASSDRTGGQGADTQYF.

V is TRBV19 and J is TRBJ1-5, with D perhaps TRBD1 (5 bases). The CDR3 length is 17 residues. Germline V gene sequence: CDR1 LNHDA, CDR2 SQIVND (reference sequence). With 0 bases removed from V and 1 base from J, the gap between germline ends came to 13 bases. The CDR3 sequence is CASSIDGGMGSNQPQHF. As DNA, the CDR3 is TGTGCCAGTAGTATAGATGGGGGGATGGGAAGCAATCAGCCCCAGCATTTT.